The 17 T cell receptor beta chains below all came from one sample that was sequenced in a study of response to subunit inactivated influenza vaccine. TCRdb analysed the RT-PCR reads with MiXCR anew, one entry per CDR3 protein. Of hundreds of thousands of distinct CDR3 sequences listed, more than 11% are singletons. The sample in question was PBMCs from blood, obtained roughly 2 weeks before vaccination. Every receptor here comes from a man aged 50-60 years who received an inactivated influenza vaccine.

This clonotype was counted at least ten times. The V call is TRBV12-3 or TRBV12-4, the J call TRBJ1-2; TRBD1 is a possible D gene (6 bases). There are 13 residues in the CDR3. V was pared by 6 bases and J by 8 bases, with 16 bases between. The CDR3 loop reads CASSPSRGGGYTF. CDR3 in DNA: TGTGCCAGCAGCCCCTCCAGGGGAGGAGGCTACACCTTC.

This clonotype was observed a few times. This sequence joins TRBV10-3 and TRBJ2-5; D is undetermined. The CDR3 is made up of 15 amino acids. CDR1 is ENHRY and CDR2 is SYGVKD in the germline V gene. V dropped 4 bases and J dropped 1 base, with 13 bases sitting between them. DNA of the CDR3: TGTGCCATCAGTGCTGCGACAATCCCCCAAGAGACCCAGTACTTC. It yields the protein CAISAATIPQETQYF.

This chain uses TRBV23-1 with TRBJ2-5; 8 nucleotides agree with TRBD2. TRBV23-1 is an open reading frame, and its role is uncertain. The CDR3 extends over 16 amino acids. With V trimmed by 8 bases and J by 5 bases, 16 bases remained unmatched. CDR3 loop: CASSLPAGGPRETQYF. The CDR3, as DNA: TGCGCCAGCTCTCTACCGGCGGGAGGCCCGAGGGAGACCCAGTACTTC.

This rearrangement joins TRBV6-1 to TRBJ2-5; D gene uncertain. Trimming cost V 5 bases and J 4 bases, with 14 bases left between them. Germline CDR1 and CDR2: MNHNS and SASEGT. This CDR3 contains 14 residues. The CDR3 sequence is CASSPPGAPETQYF. CDR3 nucleotide sequence: TGTGCCAGCAGTCCCCCAGGAGCCCCAGAGACCCAGTACTTC.

This clonotype was counted a few times. The V call is TRBV20-1, the J call TRBJ2-3; the D gene could be TRBD1 or TRBD2 (6 bases each). V was clipped by 5 bases and J by 2 bases, with 14 bases between them. The CDR3 contains 14 residues. CDR1 and CDR2 from the germline V gene are DFQATT and SNEGSKA (reference sequence). The CDR3 sequence is CSAAHGGPTDTQYF. The DNA for the CDR3 is TGCAGTGCTGCACATGGGGGGCCCACAGATACGCAGTATTTT.

V gene TRBV12-3 or TRBV12-4 combines with J gene TRBJ2-3; weak D call: TRBD2 (7 bases). The CDR3 sequence is 15 residues long. With 6 bases removed from V and 1 base from J, the gap between germline ends came to 14 bases. The CDR3 coding sequence is TGTGCCAGCAGGCGAGGGGGGGCCCGCACAGATACGCAGTATTTT. Protein sequence: CASRRGGARTDTQYF.

This clonotype was observed at least ten times. The V gene is TRBV27, the J gene TRBJ2-7; TRBD2 aligns across 7 bases. The CDR3 contains 17 residues. CDR1 is MNHEY, CDR2 SMNVEV, per germline (reference sequence). V lost 1 base and J lost 5; bases outside the gene matches: 14. The CDR3 sequence: CASSLYPPKRDPHEQYF. The CDR3 coding sequence is TGTGCCAGCAGTTTATACCCCCCAAAGCGGGACCCCCACGAGCAGTACTTC.

There are a few counts of this clonotype. The chain uses TRBV28 and TRBJ2-1; 7 bases line up with TRBD1. Germline V gene sequence: CDR1 MDHEN, CDR2 SYDVKM. There are 14 residues in the CDR3. V lost 5 bases, J lost 5 bases, and 6 bases stayed unmatched. The CDR3 nucleotides read TGTGCCAGCAGTCCCTGGGACAGCAACAATGAGCAGTTCTTC. Translated: CASSPWDSNNEQFF. The variable domain in full, with the rest retrieved from reference TRBV28 and TRBJ2-1, is DVKVTQSSRYLVKRTGEKVFLECVQDMDHENMFWYRQDPGLGLRLIYFSYDVKMKEKGDIPEGYSVSREKKERFSLILESASTNQTSMYLCASSPWDSNNEQFFGPGTRLTVL.

The chain couples TRBV9 to TRBJ2-7; D gene uncertain. The V and J ends lost 4 bases and 2 bases respectively, with 13 bases between them. There are 14 residues in the CDR3. CDR1 is SGDLS, CDR2 YYNGEE, per germline. CDR3 sequence reads: CASSPSRTAYEQYF. CDR3 DNA sequence: TGTGCCAGCAGCCCCTCCCGCACCGCCTACGAGCAGTACTTC.

The chain has TRBV15 and TRBJ1-2; 10 bases are shared with TRBD1. After removal of 5 bases from V and 5 bases from J, the junction contained 8 bases not matched to a gene. Germline V gene lookup returns CDR1 LNHNV and CDR2 YYDKDF (reference sequence). The CDR3 spans 15 residues. CDR3 in DNA: TGTGCCACCAGCCCTCCGGGACAGGGGTGGTATGGCTACACCTTC. Residues: CATSPPGQGWYGYTF. Looking up the rest from reference TRBV15 and TRBJ1-2 gives the full variable domain: DAMVIQNPRYQVTQFGKPVTLSCSQTLNHNVMYWYQQKSSQAPKLLFHYYDKDFNNEADTPDNFQSRRPNTSFCFLDIRSPGLGDTAMYLCATSPPGQGWYGYTFGSGTRLTVV.

The table lists this clonotype with a few counts. The chain recombines TRBV12-3 or TRBV12-4 with TRBJ2-5, with TRBD2 matching over 10 bases. The CDR3 is 15 residues long. The junction had 9 bases not matched to a gene; V was cut back by 7 bases and J by 4 bases. The CDR3 DNA reads TGTGCCAGCACTAATAGCGGGGGGTTCAGAGAGACCCAGTACTTC. Protein: CASTNSGGFRETQYF.

This clonotype showed up just a few times. The chain joins TRBV7-2 to TRBJ2-5; D ambiguous. V was trimmed by 4 bases and J by 5 bases, leaving 17 bases between them. Per germline, CDR1 SGHTA and CDR2 FQGNSA. This CDR3 has 15 residues. CDR3 amino acids: CASSSVRGPQETQYF. The CDR3 coding sequence is TGTGCCAGCAGCTCCGTCAGAGGCCCCCAGGAGACCCAGTACTTC.

This chain uses TRBV4-3 with TRBJ1-4, with D hard to call. Per germline, CDR1 LGHNA and CDR2 YSLEER. V lost 4 bases and J lost 3, with 15 bases in between. CDR3 length equals 16 residues. DNA for the CDR3: TGCGCCAGCAGCCCATATGGGCACAGCTCTAATGAAAAACTGTTTTTT. Protein: CASSPYGHSSNEKLFF.

The genes are TRBV29-1 and TRBJ1-1, with D tentatively TRBD1 (6 bases). V lost 2 bases, J lost 4 bases, and 11 bases lay in between. CDR1 and CDR2 (germline): SQVTM, ANQGSEA. The CDR3 runs to 13 residues. CDR3: CSVEQGLGTEAFF. The CDR3 nucleotides are TGCAGCGTTGAACAGGGGTTGGGCACTGAAGCTTTCTTT.

This sequence joins TRBV7-2 and TRBJ2-7, with 7 bases that match TRBD1. The ends lost 1 base at V and 2 bases at J; junction bases unmatched: 11. Germline CDR1 and CDR2: SGHTA and FQGNSA. The CDR3 length is 17 residues. The CDR3 reads CASSLVGQAPVAYEQYF. In DNA, the CDR3 is TGTGCCAGCAGCTTAGTAGGACAGGCCCCCGTCGCCTACGAGCAGTACTTC.

This clonotype was observed a few times. The chain uses TRBV6-2 or TRBV6-3 and TRBJ2-7; 7 nucleotides agree with TRBD1. After removal of 8 bases from V and 3 bases from J, the junction contained 16 bases not matched to a gene. The V gene's germline CDR1 is MNHEY and CDR2 SVGEGT. The CDR3 is made up of 16 amino acids. This CDR3 is CASRTSTLRQGYEQYF. The CDR3 DNA is TGTGCCAGCCGAACCTCTACGCTTAGACAGGGCTACGAGCAGTACTTC.

The chain joins TRBV3-1 to TRBJ2-7; D could derive from TRBD1 or TRBD2 (5 bases each). The tail of the sequence fits TRBJ2-1 better, so the J call may be wrong. Per the germline V gene, CDR1 is LGHDT and CDR2 is YNNKEL (reference sequence). This CDR3 spans 15 amino acids. In DNA form, the CDR3 reads TGTGCCAGCAGCCAAGGCACAGGACTCAGTATCGAGCAGTTCTTC. It specifies CASSQGTGLSIEQFF.